This T cell receptor beta chain was observed in a study of blood T cell repertoires in COVID-19. Looking at the study overall: Acute and convalescent COVID-19 specimens originated in the United States, Italy and Spain. The analysed material was cDNA or gDNA that came from T cells, B-cell-depleted T cells, or PBMCs.

Profiling relied on immunoSEQ multiplex PCR, and the TCRdb table lists in-frame clones only, not all of them. The repertoire holds some 150,000 clones, with about 80% as singletons. The CDR3 has 13 amino acids. Trimming pared 1 base from V and 4 bases from J, leaving 7 bases between. CDR1 is KGHSH and CDR2 is LQKENI in the germline V gene. Material for sequencing was peripheral blood. This receptor was identified in a woman older than 75 with acute or convalescent COVID-19. J is TRBJ2-5 and V is TRBV18, with D possibly TRBD2 on 5 matching bases. The CDR3 here is CASSPLGRETQYF. As DNA, the CDR3 is TGTGCCAGCTCACCACTAGGGAGAGAGACCCAGTACTTC.